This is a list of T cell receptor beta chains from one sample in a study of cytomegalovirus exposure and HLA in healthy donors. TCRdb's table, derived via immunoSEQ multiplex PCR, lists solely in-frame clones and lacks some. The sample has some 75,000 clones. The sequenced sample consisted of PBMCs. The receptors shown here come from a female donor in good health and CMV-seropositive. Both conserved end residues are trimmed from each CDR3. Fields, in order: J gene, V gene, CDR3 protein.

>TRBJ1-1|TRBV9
ASSVTAGGGTEAF
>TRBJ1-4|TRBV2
ASRKQGTNEKLF
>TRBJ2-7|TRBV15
ATSRDVTLSSYEQY
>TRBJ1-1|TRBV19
ASSIDAGSEAF
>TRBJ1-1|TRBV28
ASSEGAMNTEAF
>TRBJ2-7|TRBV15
ATSKGTTYEQY
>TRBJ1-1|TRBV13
ASSSPVHTEAF
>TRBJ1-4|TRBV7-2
ASSSNRGTNEKLF
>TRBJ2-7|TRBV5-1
ASSQGQGDGEQY
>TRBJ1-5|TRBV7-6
ASSLPNQPQH
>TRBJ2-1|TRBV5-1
ASSPRLAGGNEQF
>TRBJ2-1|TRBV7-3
ASSLTSWDEQF
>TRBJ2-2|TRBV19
ASSGRTSGRAGELF
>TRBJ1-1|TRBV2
ARGPRTGGAGAF
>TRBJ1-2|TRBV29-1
VGRRTSGGYT
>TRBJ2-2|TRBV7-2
ASSWAGGTGELF
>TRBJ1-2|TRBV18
ASSPVLQGNYGYT
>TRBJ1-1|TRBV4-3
ASRWGTGGSNTEAF
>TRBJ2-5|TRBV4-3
ASSQESRGGRGQETQY
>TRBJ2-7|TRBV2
ASSDVFPYEQY
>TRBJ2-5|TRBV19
ASSSSGLSIETQY
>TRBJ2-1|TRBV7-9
ASSSTYEQF
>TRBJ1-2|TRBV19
ASSNGRNYGYT
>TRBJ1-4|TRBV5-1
ASSLAGNEKLF
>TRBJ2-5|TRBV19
ASSIPLTQIQY
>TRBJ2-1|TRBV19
ASTNGGGVAGIYNEQF
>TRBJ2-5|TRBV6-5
ATIPPGTGGTQY
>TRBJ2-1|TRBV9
ASSVRPGLAGDNEQF
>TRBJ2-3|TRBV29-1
SGVNRNTQY
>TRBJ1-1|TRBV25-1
ASSATVNTEAF
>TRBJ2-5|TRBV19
ASSIPGLAGSQETQY
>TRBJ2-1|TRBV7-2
ASSLVRGNEQF
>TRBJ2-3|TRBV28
ASSIQDRLNTQY
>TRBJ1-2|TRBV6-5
ASTLTPNYGYT
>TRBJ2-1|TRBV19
ASSIRVRGASYNEQF
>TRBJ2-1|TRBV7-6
ASSLSSHNEQF
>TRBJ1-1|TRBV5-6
ASSLEQGQNTEAF